The present T cell receptor (beta chain) was sequenced within a study of cytomegalovirus exposure and HLA in healthy donors. The wider study: A previous analysis identified 117 million unique TCR beta sequences derived from roughly 180 million T cells. Study observations and caveats: The authors later linked a missense DCLRE1C variant to TCR beta V- and J-gene trimming.

With regard to this clone: Its antigen is still unknown.

Trimming at V came to 0 bases and at J to 10 bases, leaving 8 bases not matched to a gene. This CDR3 has 16 amino acids. Germline loops: CDR1 SGHAT, CDR2 FQNNGV. The PCR had 60 Vbeta and 13 Jbeta primers. The assay was immunoSEQ multiplex PCR, and TCRdb's table has in-frame clones only and misses some. The sample includes about 200,000 clones, 70% to 80% of them seen just once. V gene TRBV11-2 combines with J gene TRBJ2-1, with TRBD2 matching over 11 bases. The sequence came from a girl aged 10-17 years in good health and CMV-seropositive. Sequencing was carried out using PBMCs. CDR3 nucleotide sequence: TGTGCCAGCAGCTTAGATCTTAGCGGGGGGGCCGGGGAGCAGTTCTTC. It is translated as CASSLDLSGGAGEQFF. Full variable domain (remainder filled in from reference TRBV11-2 and TRBJ2-1): EAGVAQSPRYKIIEKRQSVAFWCNPISGHATLYWYQQILGQGPKLLIQFQNNGVVDDSQLPKDRFSAERLKGVDSTLKIQPAKLEDSAVYLCASSLDLSGGAGEQFFGPGTRLTVL.